The rows below give T cell receptor beta chains drawn from one sample of a study of blood T cells in healthy people across ages. TCRdb re-analysed the 5' RACE reads in MiXCR, keeping a single row per CDR3 protein. The sample consists of 540,000 or so distinct CDR3 sequences, 47% of them appearing once. Specimen: blood. Receptors were obtained from an older man in good health. Both conserved end residues are part of each CDR3. Each record gives: J gene, D gene, V gene, clone size, CDR3 protein, CDR3 DNA. A D gene is named only where the DNA matches it firmly. Clone size appears in some rows only: once, few, many, or a class for an expanded clone.

>TRBJ2-3|TRBD1|TRBV5-5|few
CASSPNPGQGGPYSDTQYF
TGTGCCAGCAGCCCAAACCCGGGACAGGGGGGGCCTTATTCAGATACGCAGTATTTT
>TRBJ2-4|TRBD2|TRBV27|.
CASSPPGLAFNEQYF
TGTGCCAGCAGTCCGCCGGGACTAGCTTTCAATGAGCAGTACTTC
>TRBJ1-5|.|TRBV6-6|.
CASILGLPEGNQPQHF
TGTGCCAGCATCCTGGGCCTACCTGAGGGCAATCAGCCCCAGCATTTT
>TRBJ2-7|.|TRBV10-3|few
CATRGSPYEQYF
TGTGCCACTAGGGGGTCCCCCTACGAGCAGTACTTC
>TRBJ1-6|.|TRBV20-1|few
CSARTAGRGDSPLHF
TGCAGTGCTAGAACCGCGGGGAGGGGAGATTCACCCCTCCACTTT
>TRBJ2-7|.|TRBV28|few
CASRINYEQYF
TGTGCCAGCAGGATAAATTACGAGCAGTACTTC
>TRBJ2-4|TRBD2|TRBV27|.
CAGSLIAGVAKNIQYF
TGTGCCGGCAGTTTAATAGCGGGGGTAGCCAAAAACATTCAGTACTTC
>TRBJ2-7|.|TRBV5-1|.
CASSLEGFLYEQYF
TGCGCCAGCAGCTTGGAAGGGTTCCTCTACGAGCAGTACTTC
>TRBJ2-1|TRBD2|TRBV7-2|.
CASSKTGTSGRVEQFF
TGTGCCAGCAGCAAAACCGGGACTAGCGGGAGGGTTGAGCAGTTCTTC
>TRBJ2-2|.|TRBV4-1|.
CASSHRGISTGELFF
TGCGCCAGCAGCCACAGGGGCATTAGCACCGGGGAGCTGTTTTTT
>TRBJ2-7|TRBD1|TRBV27|.
CASSFTGGNEQYF
TGTGCCAGCAGTTTCACAGGGGGTAACGAGCAGTACTTC
>TRBJ2-1|TRBD2|TRBV5-4|.
CASSLGAGAGNEQFF
TGTGCCAGCAGCTTGGGAGCGGGGGCGGGGAATGAGCAGTTCTTC
>TRBJ2-5|.|TRBV6-6|many
CASSSLRTGQETQYF
TGTGCCAGCAGTTCCCTCAGAACGGGCCAAGAGACCCAGTACTTC
>TRBJ1-1|.|TRBV4-2|.
CASSQATGQRNTEAFF
TGTGCCAGCAGCCAAGCCACAGGACAGCGGAACACTGAAGCTTTCTTT
>TRBJ1-2|TRBD1|TRBV29-1|.
CSAEDRGGYTF
TGCAGCGCCGAGGACAGGGGGGGCTACACCTTC
>TRBJ1-6|.|TRBV27|.
CASTRKTTGTLFNSPLHF
TGTGCCAGCACCCGTAAGACAACCGGGACACTGTTTAATTCACCCCTCCACTTT
>TRBJ1-2|.|TRBV5-1|few
CASSFFTPGALGGYTF
TGCGCCAGCAGCTTCTTTACCCCAGGGGCTCTCGGTGGCTACACCTTC
>TRBJ2-1|TRBD1|TRBV7-9|few
CASSLLDRAQFF
TGTGCCAGCAGCTTACTCGACAGGGCGCAGTTCTTC
>TRBJ2-1|.|TRBV7-2|once
CASSLAGPSSYKEQFF
TGTGCCAGCAGCTTAGCAGGGCCGAGCTCCTACAAGGAGCAGTTCTTC
>TRBJ2-1|.|TRBV9|.
CASSGSGEVISYNEQFF
TGTGCCAGCAGCGGTTCGGGAGAGGTGATTTCCTACAATGAGCAGTTCTTC
>TRBJ2-7|TRBD1|TRBV5-6|.
CASSRGQGYYEQYF
TGTGCCAGCAGCCGAGGACAGGGATATTACGAGCAGTACTTC
>TRBJ1-1|.|TRBV6-6|many
CASSAPGVNTEAFF
TGTGCCAGCAGTGCCCCGGGGGTGAACACTGAAGCTTTCTTT
>TRBJ2-1|.|TRBV10-3|few
CASQLDIQSYNEQFF
TGTGCCAGCCAGCTGGACATTCAATCCTACAATGAGCAGTTCTTC
>TRBJ1-4|.|TRBV6-2/TRBV6-3|few
CASRPTATNEKLFF
TGTGCCAGCAGACCGACAGCAACTAATGAAAAACTGTTTTTT
>TRBJ2-5|.|TRBV5-5|few
CASSPSQGETQYF
TGTGCCAGCAGCCCTTCTCAGGGTGAGACCCAGTACTTC
>TRBJ1-2|TRBD1|TRBV20-1|.
CSANPDDRAGGYTF
TGCAGTGCTAATCCCGACGACAGGGCAGGAGGCTACACCTTC
>TRBJ2-7|TRBD2|TRBV6-5|.
CASSYSKYRTSRSYEQYF
TGTGCCAGCAGTTACTCGAAGTATAGGACTAGCAGATCCTACGAGCAGTACTTC
>TRBJ1-5|.|TRBV6-6|many
CATQTGASNQPQHF
TGTGCCACCCAAACAGGAGCCAGCAATCAGCCCCAGCATTTT
>TRBJ2-5|.|TRBV29-1|few
CSVDQETQYF
TGCAGTGTGGACCAAGAGACCCAGTACTTC
>TRBJ2-3|TRBD2|TRBV4-2|.
CASSQKSRKLAGVEDTQYF
TGTGCCAGCAGCCAAAAATCACGGAAACTAGCGGGAGTGGAAGATACGCAGTATTTT
>TRBJ2-4|.|TRBV5-1|.
CASSPNGGAQNIQYF
TGCGCCAGCAGTCCCAATGGGGGAGCTCAAAACATTCAGTACTTC
>TRBJ1-2|TRBD1|TRBV7-2|few
CASSPKGQGGPNYGYTF
TGTGCCAGCAGCCCGAAGGGACAGGGGGGTCCTAACTATGGCTACACCTTC
>TRBJ1-2|TRBD1|TRBV7-2|few
CASSLEYRGDNYGYTF
TGTGCCAGCAGCTTAGAGTACAGGGGGGATAACTATGGCTACACCTTC
>TRBJ2-1|TRBD2|TRBV9|few
CASSPHSTSGGNEQFF
TGTGCCAGCAGCCCCCACTCGACTAGCGGGGGGAATGAGCAGTTCTTC
>TRBJ1-5|TRBD1|TRBV4-2|few
CASSREMGQGNQPQHF
TGTGCCAGCAGCCGCGAGATGGGACAGGGCAATCAGCCCCAGCATTTT
>TRBJ1-2|TRBD1|TRBV7-2|once
CPSSSPSTGYFRYGYTF
TGTCCCAGCAGCTCGCCCTCGACAGGGTACTTTCGCTATGGCTACACCTTC
>TRBJ1-2|.|TRBV30|.
CAWTTVGPDGYTF
TGTGCCTGGACGACCGTAGGTCCCGATGGCTACACCTTC
>TRBJ2-1|TRBD1|TRBV7-9|.
CASSRTGSYEQFF
TGTGCCAGCAGCCGGACAGGCAGCTACGAGCAGTTCTTC
>TRBJ2-1|TRBD1|TRBV6-2/TRBV6-3|.
CASATRGRGYNEQFF
TGTGCCAGCGCTACCAGGGGGCGAGGTTACAATGAGCAGTTCTTC
>TRBJ2-1|.|TRBV7-3|.
CASSLNSNNEQFF
TGTGCCAGCAGCTTAAACTCGAACAATGAGCAGTTCTTC
>TRBJ1-2|.|TRBV11-2|.
CASSSGPTVLGYTF
TGTGCCAGCAGCTCCGGGCCCACGGTTTTAGGCTACACCTTC
>TRBJ2-7|TRBD2|TRBV7-3|.
CASSLALAGVDEQYF
TGTGCCAGCAGCTTAGCACTAGCGGGAGTTGACGAGCAGTACTTC
>TRBJ1-1|.|TRBV5-1|once
CASSLGRTHTEAFF
TGCGCCAGCAGCTTGGGAAGGACCCACACTGAAGCTTTCTTT
>TRBJ2-5|TRBD1|TRBV5-1|.
CASSFGDSQETQYF
TGCGCCAGCAGCTTCGGGGACAGCCAAGAGACCCAGTACTTC
>TRBJ2-1|TRBD1|TRBV30|once
CAWSQGFYNEQFF
TGTGCCTGGTCACAGGGGTTCTACAATGAGCAGTTCTTC
>TRBJ1-3|.|TRBV7-9|.
CASSLAGGSGNTIYF
TGTGCCAGCAGCTTAGCGGGAGGCTCTGGAAACACCATATATTTT
>TRBJ1-5|.|TRBV10-3|.
CAISVGDAYSNQPQHF
TGTGCCATCAGTGTAGGGGACGCCTATAGCAATCAGCCCCAGCATTTT
>TRBJ2-7|.|TRBV6-5|medium-sized
CASSSRAEQYF
TGTGCCAGCAGTTCTAGAGCCGAGCAGTACTTC
>TRBJ2-3|.|TRBV7-2|once
CASSLAPARTDTQYF
TGTGCCAGCAGCTTAGCGCCGGCACGCACAGATACACAGTATTTT
>TRBJ2-1|TRBD2|TRBV4-3|.
CASSQDPQREGEQFF
TGCGCCAGCAGCCAAGATCCCCAGCGGGAGGGTGAGCAGTTCTTC
>TRBJ2-7|TRBD2|TRBV29-1|.
CSVGLADYEQYF
TGCAGCGTGGGACTAGCGGATTACGAGCAGTACTTC
>TRBJ1-1|.|TRBV7-2|few
CASSLWGEAFF
TGTGCCAGCAGCTTATGGGGGGAAGCTTTCTTT
>TRBJ2-3|TRBD2|TRBV7-2|.
CASSFAGVEDTQYF
TGTGCCAGCAGCTTTGCGGGGGTGGAGGATACGCAGTATTTT
>TRBJ1-5|TRBD1|TRBV27|.
CASTERTGLGQPQHF
TGTGCCAGCACCGAACGGACAGGACTGGGTCAGCCCCAGCATTTT
>TRBJ2-3|.|TRBV7-9|few
CASSIRTNTDTQYF
TGTGCCAGCAGCATCAGGACTAACACAGATACGCAGTATTTT